The present TCR beta chain was sequenced within a study of PD-L1 blockade in urothelial cancer. Each PCR had synthetic TCR analog templates added to it as a spike-in. Some clones are missing from TCRdb's copy, which holds only in-frame ones; the method was immunoSEQ multiplex PCR. The sample includes approximately 58,000 clones, around 79% of them seen just once. The CDR3 length is 14 residues. Deletions cut 6 bases from V and 2 bases from J, with 11 bases between. Germline CDR1 reads LGHNT; CDR2 reads FRNRAP. The specimen was PBMCs, collected around atezolizumab (anti-PD-L1) treatment. The V gene is TRBV12-5, the J gene TRBJ2-1; tentative D call: TRBD1 (5 bases). This TCR was sampled from a man between 65 and 85 years old with urothelial cancer. In DNA form, the CDR3 reads TGTGCTAGTGGCTCAGGGTCGGCCTACAATGAGCAGTTCTTC. Translation gives CASGSGSAYNEQFF.